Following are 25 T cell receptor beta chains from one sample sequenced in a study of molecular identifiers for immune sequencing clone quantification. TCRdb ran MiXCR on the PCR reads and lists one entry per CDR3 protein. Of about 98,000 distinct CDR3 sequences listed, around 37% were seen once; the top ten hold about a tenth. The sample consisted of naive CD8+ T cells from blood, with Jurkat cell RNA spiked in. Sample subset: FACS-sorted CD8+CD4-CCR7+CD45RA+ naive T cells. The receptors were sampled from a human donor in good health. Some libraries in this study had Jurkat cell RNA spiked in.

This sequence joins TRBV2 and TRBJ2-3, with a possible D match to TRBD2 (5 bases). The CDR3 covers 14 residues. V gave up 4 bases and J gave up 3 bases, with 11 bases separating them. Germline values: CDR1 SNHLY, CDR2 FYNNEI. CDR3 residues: CASSGSRVTDTQYF. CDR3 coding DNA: TGTGCCAGCAGTGGATCGAGGGTGACAGATACGCAGTATTTT.

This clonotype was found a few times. The CDR3 DNA follows: TGCGCCAGCAGCCAAGAGTCGTTTTCGGGGATGAACACTGAAGCTTTCTTT. Its translation is CASSQESFSGMNTEAFF. The chain combines TRBV4-1 with TRBJ1-1; no firm D call. The V gene's germline CDR1 is MGHRA and CDR2 YSYEKL. Trimming left V 0 bases short and J 0 bases short, with 14 bases between. This CDR3 is 17 amino acids long.

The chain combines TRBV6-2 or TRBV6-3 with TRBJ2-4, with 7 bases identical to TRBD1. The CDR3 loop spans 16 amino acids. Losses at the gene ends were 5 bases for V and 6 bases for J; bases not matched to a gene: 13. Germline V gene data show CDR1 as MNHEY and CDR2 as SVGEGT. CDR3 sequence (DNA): TGTGCCAGCAGTACGCCGTCCAGGGGGTTTAGAAACATTCAGTACTTC. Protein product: CASSTPSRGFRNIQYF.

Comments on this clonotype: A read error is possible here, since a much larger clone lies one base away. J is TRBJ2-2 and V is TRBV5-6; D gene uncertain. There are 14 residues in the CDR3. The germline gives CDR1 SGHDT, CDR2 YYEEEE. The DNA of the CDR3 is TGTGCCAGCACCCTGGGCCTGAACTCCGGGGAGCTGTTTTTT. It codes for CASTLGLNSGELFF.

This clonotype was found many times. The CDR3 nucleotides are TGCAGTGCTAGAGATCTTTCCGGACCAGATACGCAGTATTTT. It yields the protein CSARDLSGPDTQYF. The V call is TRBV20-1, the J call TRBJ2-3, with D unresolved. Germline CDR1 reads DFQATT; CDR2 reads SNEGSKA (reference sequence). V was trimmed by 0 bases and J by 4 bases, leaving 11 bases between them. This CDR3 spans 14 amino acids.

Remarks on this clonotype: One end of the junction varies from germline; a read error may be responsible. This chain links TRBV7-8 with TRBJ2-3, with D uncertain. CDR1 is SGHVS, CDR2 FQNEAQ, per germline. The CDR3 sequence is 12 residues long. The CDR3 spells CAGSLVLDTQYF. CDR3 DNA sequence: TGTGCCGGCAGCTTAGTCTTAGATACGCAGTACTTT.

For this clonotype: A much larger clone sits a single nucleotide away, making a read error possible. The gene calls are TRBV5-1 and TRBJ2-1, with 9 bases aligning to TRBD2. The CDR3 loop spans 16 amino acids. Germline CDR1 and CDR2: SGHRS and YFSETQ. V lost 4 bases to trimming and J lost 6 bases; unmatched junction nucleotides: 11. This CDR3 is CASSPGLAVTCNEQFF. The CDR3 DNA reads TGCGCCAGCAGCCCGGGACTAGCAGTGACCTGCAATGAGCAGTTCTTC.

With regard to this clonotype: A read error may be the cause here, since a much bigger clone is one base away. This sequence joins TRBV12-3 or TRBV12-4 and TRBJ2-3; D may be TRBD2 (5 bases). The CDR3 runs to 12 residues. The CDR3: CASTEGPDAQYF. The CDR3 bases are TGTGCCAGCACCGAGGGCCCAGATGCGCAGTATTTT.

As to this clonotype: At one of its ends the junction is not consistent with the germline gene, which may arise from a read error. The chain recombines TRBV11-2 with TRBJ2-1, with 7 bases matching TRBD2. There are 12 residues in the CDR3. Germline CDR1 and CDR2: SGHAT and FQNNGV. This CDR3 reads CASGLGLDEQFF. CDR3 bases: TGTGCCAGCGGCTTAGGACTAGATGAGCAGTTCTTC.

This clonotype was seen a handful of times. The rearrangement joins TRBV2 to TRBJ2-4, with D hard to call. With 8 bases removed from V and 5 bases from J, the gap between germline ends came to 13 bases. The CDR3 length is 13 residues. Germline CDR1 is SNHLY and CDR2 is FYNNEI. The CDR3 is CASFSRLQNIQYF. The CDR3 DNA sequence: TGTGCCAGCTTCTCCCGACTGCAAAACATTCAGTACTTC.

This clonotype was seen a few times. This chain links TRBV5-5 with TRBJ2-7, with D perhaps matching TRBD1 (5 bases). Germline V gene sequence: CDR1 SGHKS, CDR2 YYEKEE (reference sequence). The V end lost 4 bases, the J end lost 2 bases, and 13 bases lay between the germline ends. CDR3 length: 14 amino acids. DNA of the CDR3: TGTGCCAGCAGCCTTGATACAGGCCCCTACGAGCAGTACTTC. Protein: CASSLDTGPYEQYF.

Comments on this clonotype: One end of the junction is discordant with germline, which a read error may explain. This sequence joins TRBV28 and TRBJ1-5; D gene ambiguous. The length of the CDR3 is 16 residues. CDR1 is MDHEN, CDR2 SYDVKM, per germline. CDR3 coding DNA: TGTGCCTGCTGTTTGAGGGTGGCCGGGTCTGTTCAGCCCCTGCATTTT. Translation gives CACCLRVAGSVQPLHF.

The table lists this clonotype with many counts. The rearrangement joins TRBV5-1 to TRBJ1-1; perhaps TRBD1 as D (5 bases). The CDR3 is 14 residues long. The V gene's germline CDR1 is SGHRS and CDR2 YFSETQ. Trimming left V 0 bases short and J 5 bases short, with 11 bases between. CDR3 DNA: TGCGCCAGCAGCTTGGACTCTCCAGGGACTGAAGCTTTCTTT. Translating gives CASSLDSPGTEAFF.

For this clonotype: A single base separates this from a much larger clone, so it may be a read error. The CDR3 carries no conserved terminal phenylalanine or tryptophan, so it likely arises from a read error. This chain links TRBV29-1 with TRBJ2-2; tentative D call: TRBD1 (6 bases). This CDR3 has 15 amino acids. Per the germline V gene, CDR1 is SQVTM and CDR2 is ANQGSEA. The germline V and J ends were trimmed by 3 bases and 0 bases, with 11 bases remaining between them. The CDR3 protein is CSVEGAGANTGELFL. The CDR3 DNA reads TGCAGCGTTGAGGGGGCGGGCGCGAACACCGGGGAGCTGTTTTTA.

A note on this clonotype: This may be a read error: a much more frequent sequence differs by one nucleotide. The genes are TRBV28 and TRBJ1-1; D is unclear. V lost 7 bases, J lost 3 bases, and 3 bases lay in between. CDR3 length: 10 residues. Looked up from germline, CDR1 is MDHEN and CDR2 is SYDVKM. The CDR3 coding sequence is TGTGCCAGCATAGACACTGAAGCTTTCTTT. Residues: CASIDTEAFF.

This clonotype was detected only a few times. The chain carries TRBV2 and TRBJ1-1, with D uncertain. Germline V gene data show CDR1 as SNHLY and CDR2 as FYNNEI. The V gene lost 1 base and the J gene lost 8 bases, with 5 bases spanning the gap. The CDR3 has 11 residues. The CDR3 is CASSEGLEAFF. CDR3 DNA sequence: TGTGCCAGCAGTGAAGGGCTGGAAGCTTTCTTT.

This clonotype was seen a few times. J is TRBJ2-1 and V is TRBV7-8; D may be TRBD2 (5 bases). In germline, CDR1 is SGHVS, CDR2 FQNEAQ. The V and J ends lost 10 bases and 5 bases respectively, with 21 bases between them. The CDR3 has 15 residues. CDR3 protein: CATTVGGSRDNEQFF. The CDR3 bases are TGTGCCACAACAGTCGGCGGGTCCAGAGACAATGAGCAGTTCTTC.

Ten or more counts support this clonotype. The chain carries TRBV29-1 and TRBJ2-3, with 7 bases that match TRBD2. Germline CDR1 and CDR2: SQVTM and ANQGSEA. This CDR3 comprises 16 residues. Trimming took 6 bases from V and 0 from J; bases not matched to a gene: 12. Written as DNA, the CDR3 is TGCAGCGTCGAGACCGGTAGCGGGCCTAGCACAGATACGCAGTATTTT. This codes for CSVETGSGPSTDTQYF.

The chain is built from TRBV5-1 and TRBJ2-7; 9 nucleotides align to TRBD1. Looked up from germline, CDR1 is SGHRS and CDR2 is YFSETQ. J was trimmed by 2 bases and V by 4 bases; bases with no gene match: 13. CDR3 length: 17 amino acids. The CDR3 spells CASSRTNGQGFTYEQYF. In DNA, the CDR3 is TGCGCCAGCAGCAGGACCAACGGACAGGGGTTCACCTACGAGCAGTACTTC.

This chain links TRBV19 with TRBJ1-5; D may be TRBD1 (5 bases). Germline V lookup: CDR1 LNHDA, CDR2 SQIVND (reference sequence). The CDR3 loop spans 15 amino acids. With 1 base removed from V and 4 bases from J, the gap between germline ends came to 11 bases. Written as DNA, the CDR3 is TGTGCCAGTAGTATAGTACATAGGGGAAATCAGCCCCAGCATTTT. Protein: CASSIVHRGNQPQHF.

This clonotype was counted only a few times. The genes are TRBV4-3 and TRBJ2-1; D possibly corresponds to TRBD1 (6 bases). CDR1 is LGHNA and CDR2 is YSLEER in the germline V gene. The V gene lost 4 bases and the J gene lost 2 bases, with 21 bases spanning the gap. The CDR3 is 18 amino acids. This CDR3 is CASSLSLHGGPAYNEQFF. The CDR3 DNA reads TGCGCCAGCAGCCTCAGTCTGCATGGGGGCCCCGCCTACAATGAGCAGTTCTTC.

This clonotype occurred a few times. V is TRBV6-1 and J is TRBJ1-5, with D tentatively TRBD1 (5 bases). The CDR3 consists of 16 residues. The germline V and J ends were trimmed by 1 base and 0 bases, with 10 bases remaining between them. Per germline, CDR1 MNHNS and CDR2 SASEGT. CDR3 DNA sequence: TGTGCCAGCAGTGAAGTGTCAGGGATTAGCAATCAGCCCCAGCATTTT. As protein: CASSEVSGISNQPQHF.

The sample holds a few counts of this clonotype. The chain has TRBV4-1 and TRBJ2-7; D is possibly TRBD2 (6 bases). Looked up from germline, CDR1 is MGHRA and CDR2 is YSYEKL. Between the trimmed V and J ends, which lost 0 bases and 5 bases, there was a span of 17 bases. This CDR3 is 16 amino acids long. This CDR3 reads CASSQEFGTHTNEQYF. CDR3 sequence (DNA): TGCGCCAGCAGCCAAGAATTCGGGACTCACACCAACGAGCAGTACTTC.

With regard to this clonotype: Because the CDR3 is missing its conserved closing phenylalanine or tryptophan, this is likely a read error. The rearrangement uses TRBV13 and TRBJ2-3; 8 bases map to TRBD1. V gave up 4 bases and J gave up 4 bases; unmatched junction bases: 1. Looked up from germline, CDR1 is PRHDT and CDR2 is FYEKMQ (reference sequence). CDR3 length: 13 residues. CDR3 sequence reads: CASSSGGSDTQYY. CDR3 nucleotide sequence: TGTGCCAGCAGCTCAGGGGGCTCAGATACGCAGTATTAT.

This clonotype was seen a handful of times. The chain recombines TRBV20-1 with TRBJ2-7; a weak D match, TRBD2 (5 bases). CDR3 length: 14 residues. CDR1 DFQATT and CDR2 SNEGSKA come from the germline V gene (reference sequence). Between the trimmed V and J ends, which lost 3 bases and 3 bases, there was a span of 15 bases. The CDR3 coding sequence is TGCAGTGCTAGTGAGCGGCTCTCCATCTACGAGCAGTACTTC. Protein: CSASERLSIYEQYF.